The clone carrying this TCR beta chain was found many times. Its antigen is unidentified. The entry originates in a study of spatial heterogeneity in lung cancer. Study-wide context: The study consistently detected more beta-chain than alpha-chain sequences.

Whole-study results and caveats: Mutation tallies in tumors tracked expanded intratumoral alpha and beta TCR counts.

Time point of the sample: sample taken at primary tumor resection. Untreated early-stage non-small cell lung cancer patients, 72 in total, were the donors. From germline, CDR1 is LNHDA and CDR2 SQIVND (reference sequence). V was cut by 4 bases and J by 5 bases, with 20 bases left in between. The CDR3 is 16 amino acids. The study tagged each TCR cDNA molecule with a unique molecular identifier. Using its own MiXCR run on the 5' RACE reads, TCRdb lists one record per CDR3 protein. Among roughly 11,000 distinct CDR3 sequences, approximately 14% were seen once, and the ten largest hold around 16%. This chain links TRBV19 with TRBJ2-5; D might be TRBD1 or TRBD2, each matching 6 bases. The starting material was lung tumor tissue, obtained at surgery. This receptor was obtained from a male donor with early-stage non-small cell lung cancer. This CDR3 is CASSTGEAGGRETQYF. The CDR3 DNA reads as TGTGCCAGTAGTACGGGAGAGGCTGGGGGCAGGGAGACCCAGTACTTC.